This T cell receptor beta chain was profiled in a study of OX40 agonist ivuxolimab in advanced cancers. Trimming at V came to 10 bases and at J to 7 bases, leaving 8 bases not matched to a gene. This CDR3 contains 13 residues. Looked up from germline, CDR1 is ENHRY and CDR2 is SYGVKD. This table comes from immunoSEQ multiplex PCR, and its TCRdb copy is limited to in-frame clones, with some not included. The repertoire holds more than 65,000 clones, 70% to 90% seen once, with over 0.55% in the top ten. The sample here was CD4+ or CD8+ T cells sorted from blood, taken in a trial of the OX40 agonist ivuxolimab. The sequence was collected from an adult with an advanced solid tumor such as melanoma, head and neck, liver or kidney cancer. The genes are TRBV10-3 and TRBJ2-2, with 8 bases aligning to TRBD2. The CDR3 spells CATGGGQSGELFF. In nucleotides, the CDR3 is TGTGCCACGGGGGGGGGCCAGAGCGGGGAGCTGTTTTTT.